Listed here is a single T cell receptor beta chain. The CDR3 runs to 14 residues. V gave up 4 bases and J gave up 2 bases, with 12 bases separating them. Germline assignment: CDR1 SGHNT and CDR2 YENEEA. These data belong to a study of T cell changes during pregnancy in multiple sclerosis. Data came from immunoSEQ multiplex PCR; TCRdb stores just in-frame clones and leaves some out. The repertoire holds tens of thousands of clones, approximately 89% seen once, with around 0.7% in the top ten. The specimen comprised CD4+ T cells from peripheral blood mononuclear cells, sampled in the second trimester of pregnancy. The rearrangement links TRBV11-3 to TRBJ2-7, with a weak D call TRBD1 (6 bases). This receptor was taken from a female donor in good health, enrolled as a control in a pregnancy study. This CDR3 is CASSSSGHPYEQYF. For the CDR3, the DNA is TGTGCCAGCAGCTCCTCGGGACACCCCTACGAGCAGTACTTC.